Described below is a single TCR beta chain sequence and its context. This clone was seen once. What antigen it recognizes has not been identified. No much larger clonotype is one base removed from it; base qualities were not supplied. This sample is drawn from a study of blood T cell repertoires in COVID-19 (dated by TCRdb to the early 2020s). For the wider study: Collaborator samples came from the United States, Italy and Spain and covered acute and convalescent phases of COVID-19. A de-identified subject ID, COVID-19 status, age in years and sex were almost always included in the sample metadata. The dataset comprised deeply sampled blood TCRbeta repertoires from subjects exposed to, actively infected with, or recovered from COVID-19. The material from the prospective study consisted of cDNA or gDNA derived from T cells, B-cell-depleted T cells, or PBMCs. The repertoires were released in a freely available public database meant as a resource for research on the immune response to SARS-CoV-2. The samples were drawn from the first 160 participants of the ongoing ImmuneRACE study and from roughly 1,300 subjects provided by 6 global collaborators. Where HLA class I and class II types were available, the types were taken from metadata supplied by the sample provider, not from assay-based typing. Overall study results and their limits: The quantity of clinical and demographic metadata differed by source and by participant and was supplied without curation.

Participants in the prospective study were enrolled through a virtual design, were aged about 18 to 100 years, and lived in roughly 24 United States geographic areas. In the prospective study, cohorts were assigned on the basis of participant-reported clinical history obtained from a screening survey and a study questionnaire. In the prospective study, whole blood, serum and a nasopharyngeal or oropharyngeal swab were collected from each participant by mobile phlebotomists. Over an approximately 2-month period, participants in the prospective study had the option of providing additional blood draws and questionnaires. Before DNA extraction, prospective study blood samples were shipped either frozen or at room temperature. The immunoSEQ Assay, a bias-controlled multiplex PCR, was used to amplify TCRbeta CDR3 regions from genomic DNA. In the source study's methods: The number of nucleated cells in each sample was estimated from the amplification of reference gene primers within the assay. To quantify the absolute abundance of each unique TCRbeta CDR3 rearrangement, sequence reads were collapsed and filtered. Productive Simpson clonality was computed per sample as the square root of Simpson's diversity index over productive rearrangements. TCRdb took over this immuneACCESS table, retaining in-frame rearrangements with V and J assigned. Such tables are incomplete; in checked studies, under half of the missing clones stem from an unresolved V gene, and the remainder is unexplained. V and J calls plus clone size are reproduced from that table; the DNA served to infer D and trimming. The table for this sample lists some 170,000 clones; about 90% of them were counted only once. Around 1.2% of the sample is held by the ten biggest clonotypes.

This clonotype was obtained from a human donor with acute COVID-19. The donor label of this sample is uncertain. The sample comprised PBMCs or T cells enriched from blood (not recorded which).

The CDR3 region has the sequence CASRMGLSQETQYF. The sequence in DNA is TGTGCCAGCAGGATGGGGCTAAGCCAAGAGACCCAGTACTTC. This sequence uses TRBV2 and TRBJ2-5; TRBD1 is possibly the D segment (5 matching bases). CDR1 and CDR2 (SNHLY, FYNNEI) derive from the germline V gene. The V end loses 6 bases and the J end loses 1 base, and a stretch of 12 bases separates them. The CDR3 numbers 14 residues from cysteine through phenylalanine. Of the read, only the CDR3 DNA is kept; its 42 bases are in frame from base 1.